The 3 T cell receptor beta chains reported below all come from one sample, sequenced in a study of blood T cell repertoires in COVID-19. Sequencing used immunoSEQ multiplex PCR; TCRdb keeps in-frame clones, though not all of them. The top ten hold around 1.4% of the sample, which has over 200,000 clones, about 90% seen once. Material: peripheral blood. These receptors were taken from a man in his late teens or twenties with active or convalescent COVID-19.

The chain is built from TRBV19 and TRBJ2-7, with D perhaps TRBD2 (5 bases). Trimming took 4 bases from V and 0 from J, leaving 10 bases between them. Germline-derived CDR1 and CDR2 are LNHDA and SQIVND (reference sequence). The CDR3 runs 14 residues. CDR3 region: CASSTYGDSYEQYF. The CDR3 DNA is TGTGCCAGTAGTACCTACGGGGACTCCTACGAGCAGTACTTC. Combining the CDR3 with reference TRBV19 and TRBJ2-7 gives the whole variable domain DGGITQSPKYLFRKEGQNVTLSCEQNLNHDAMYWYRQDPGQGLRLIYYSQIVNDFQKGDIAEGYSVSREKKESFPLTVTSAQKNPTAFYLCASSTYGDSYEQYFGPGTRLTVT.

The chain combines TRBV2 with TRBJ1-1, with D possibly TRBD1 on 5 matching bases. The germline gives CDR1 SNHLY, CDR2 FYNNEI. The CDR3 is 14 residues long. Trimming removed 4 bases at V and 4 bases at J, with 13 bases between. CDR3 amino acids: CASSVSGVITEAFF. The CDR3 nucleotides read TGTGCCAGCAGTGTATCGGGGGTGATCACTGAAGCTTTCTTT.

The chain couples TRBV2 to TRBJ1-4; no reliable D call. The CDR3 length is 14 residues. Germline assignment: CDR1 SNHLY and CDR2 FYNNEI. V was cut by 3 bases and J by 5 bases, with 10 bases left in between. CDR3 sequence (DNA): TGTGCCAGCAGTGAGAACAGCCAGAATGAAAAACTGTTTTTT. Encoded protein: CASSENSQNEKLFF.